These T cell receptor beta chains were read from a single sample in a study of shared clonotypes between healthy human individuals. Repertoires were generated with immunoSEQ multiplex PCR, while TCRdb's copy carries only in-frame clones and drops some. The sample shows around 1.9 million clones, about 94% of them seen only once. Sequencing was performed on naive CD8+ T cells from PBMCs. These receptors were obtained from a man aged 18-30 years in good health. Some clones in this sample may be carry-over from other donors' samples. CDR3s include the opening cysteine and the closing phenylalanine or tryptophan. Fields, in order: J gene, D gene, V gene, CDR3 protein, CDR3 DNA. A D gene is named only where the DNA matches it firmly.

>TRBJ2-1|TRBD2|TRBV5-1
CASSPGLAGIVVDLQFF
TGCGCCAGCAGCCCCGGACTAGCGGGAATCGTCGTTGATCTGCAGTTCTTC
>TRBJ2-7|.|TRBV5-1
CASSSRYEQYF
TGCGCCAGCAGCTCCCGGTACGAGCAGTACTTC
>TRBJ2-5|TRBD1|TRBV9
CASSAGQPQETQYF
TGTGCCAGCAGCGCGGGACAGCCCCAAGAGACCCAGTACTTC
>TRBJ1-2|.|TRBV9
CASSVGVLGAGYGYTF
TGTGCCAGCAGCGTAGGCGTTTTGGGGGCGGGCTATGGCTACACCTTC
>TRBJ2-3|TRBD2|TRBV6-4
CASRLREVPTDTQYF
TGTGCCAGCAGACTCCGGGAGGTCCCCACAGATACGCAGTATTTT
>TRBJ2-1|.|TRBV5-4
CASSLGSGAGEQFF
TGTGCCAGCAGCTTGGGGTCGGGAGCGGGTGAGCAGTTCTTC
>TRBJ2-1|TRBD1|TRBV7-6
CASSYHYRDRVGGNEQFF
TGTGCCAGCAGCTATCACTACCGGGACAGGGTTGGTGGCAATGAGCAGTTCTTC
>TRBJ2-5|TRBD2|TRBV9
CASSASLAGDRETQYF
TGTGCCAGCAGCGCGTCTCTAGCGGGAGATCGAGAGACCCAGTACTTC
>TRBJ1-1|.|TRBV11-3
CATRRLKDMNTEAFF
TGTGCCACGCGACGGTTGAAGGATATGAACACTGAAGCTTTCTTT
>TRBJ2-1|TRBD2|TRBV9
CASSPGGGEQFF
TGTGCCAGCAGCCCCGGCGGGGGTGAGCAGTTCTTC